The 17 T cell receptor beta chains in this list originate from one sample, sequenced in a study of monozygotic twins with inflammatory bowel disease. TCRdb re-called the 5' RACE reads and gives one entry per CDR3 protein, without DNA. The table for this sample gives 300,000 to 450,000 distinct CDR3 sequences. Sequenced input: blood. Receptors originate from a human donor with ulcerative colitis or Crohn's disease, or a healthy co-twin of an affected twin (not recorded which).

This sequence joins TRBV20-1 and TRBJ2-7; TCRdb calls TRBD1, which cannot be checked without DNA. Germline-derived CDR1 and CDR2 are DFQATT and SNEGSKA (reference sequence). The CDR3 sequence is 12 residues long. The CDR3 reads CSAPNRAREQYF.

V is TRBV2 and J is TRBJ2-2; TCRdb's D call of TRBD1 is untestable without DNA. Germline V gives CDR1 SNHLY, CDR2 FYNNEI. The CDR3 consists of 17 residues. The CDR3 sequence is CASSVTGVLPITGELFF. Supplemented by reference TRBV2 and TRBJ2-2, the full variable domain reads EPEVTQTPSHQVTQMGQEVILRCVPISNHLYFYWYRQILGQKVEFLVSFYNNEISEKSEIFDDQFSVERPDGSNFTLKIRSTKLEDSAMYFCASSVTGVLPITGELFFGEGSRLTVL.

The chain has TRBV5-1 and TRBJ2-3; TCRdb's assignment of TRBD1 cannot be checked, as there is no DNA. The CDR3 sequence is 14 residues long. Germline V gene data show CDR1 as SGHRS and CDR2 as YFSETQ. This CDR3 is CASSGAGGTDTQYF. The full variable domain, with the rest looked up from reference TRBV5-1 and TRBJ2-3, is KAGVTQTPRYLIKTRGQQVTLSCSPISGHRSVSWYQQTPGQGLQFLFEYFSETQRNKGNFPGRFSGRQFSNSRSEMNVSTLELGDSALYLCASSGAGGTDTQYFGPGTRLTVL.

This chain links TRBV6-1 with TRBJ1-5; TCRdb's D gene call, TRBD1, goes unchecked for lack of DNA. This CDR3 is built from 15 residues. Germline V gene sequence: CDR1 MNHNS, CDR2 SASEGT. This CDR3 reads CASSEMAGAYQPQHF.

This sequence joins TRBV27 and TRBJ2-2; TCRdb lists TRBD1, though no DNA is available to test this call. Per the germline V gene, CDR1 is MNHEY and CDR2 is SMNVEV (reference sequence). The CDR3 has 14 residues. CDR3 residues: CASSFWTGSGELFF.

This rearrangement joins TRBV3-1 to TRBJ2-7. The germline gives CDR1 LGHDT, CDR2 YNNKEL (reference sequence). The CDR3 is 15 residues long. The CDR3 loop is CASSQRRTDPYEQYF.

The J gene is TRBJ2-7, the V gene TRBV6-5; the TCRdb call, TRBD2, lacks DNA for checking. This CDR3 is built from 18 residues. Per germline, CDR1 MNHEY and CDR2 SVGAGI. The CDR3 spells CASSYGIGGGLADYEQYF.

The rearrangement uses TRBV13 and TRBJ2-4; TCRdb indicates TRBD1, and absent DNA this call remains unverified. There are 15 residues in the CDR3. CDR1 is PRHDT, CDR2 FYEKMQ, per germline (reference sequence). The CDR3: CASSPMGTGANIQYF.

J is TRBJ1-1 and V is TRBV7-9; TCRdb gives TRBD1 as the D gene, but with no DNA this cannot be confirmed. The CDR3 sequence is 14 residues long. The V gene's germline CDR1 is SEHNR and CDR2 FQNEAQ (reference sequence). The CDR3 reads CASSLALVAPEAFF.

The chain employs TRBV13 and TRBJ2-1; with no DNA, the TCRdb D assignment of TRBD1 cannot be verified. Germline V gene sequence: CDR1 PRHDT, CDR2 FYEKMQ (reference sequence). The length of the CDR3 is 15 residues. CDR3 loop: CASSQSGGLNNEQFF.

CDR3 in amino acids: CASSQDQAQPGTDTQYF. The chain uses TRBV4-1 and TRBJ2-3. This CDR3 is built from 17 residues. Germline V gene data show CDR1 as MGHRA and CDR2 as YSYEKL.

The CDR3 sequence is CASSPALGETQYF. This chain joins TRBV7-2 and TRBJ2-5; TCRdb gives TRBD2 as the D gene, but with no DNA this cannot be confirmed. The germline V gene has CDR1 SGHTA and CDR2 FQGNSA. The CDR3 is 13 residues long.

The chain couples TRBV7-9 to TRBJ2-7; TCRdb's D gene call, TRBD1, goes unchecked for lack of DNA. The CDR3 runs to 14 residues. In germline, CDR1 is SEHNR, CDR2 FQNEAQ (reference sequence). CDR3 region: CASSLGQNPYEQYF. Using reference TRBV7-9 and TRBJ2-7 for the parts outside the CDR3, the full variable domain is DTGVSQNPRHKITKRGQNVTFRCDPISEHNRLYWYRQTLGQGPEFLTYFQNEAQLEKSRLLSDRFSAERPKGSFSTLEIQRTEQGDSAMYLCASSLGQNPYEQYFGPGTRLTVT.

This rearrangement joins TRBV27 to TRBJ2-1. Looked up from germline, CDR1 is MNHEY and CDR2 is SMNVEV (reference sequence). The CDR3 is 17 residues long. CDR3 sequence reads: CASSTFRRSVTYNEQFF.

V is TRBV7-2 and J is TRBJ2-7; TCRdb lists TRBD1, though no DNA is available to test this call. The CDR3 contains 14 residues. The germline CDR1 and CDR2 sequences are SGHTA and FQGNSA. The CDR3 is CASSFGQTSYEQYF.

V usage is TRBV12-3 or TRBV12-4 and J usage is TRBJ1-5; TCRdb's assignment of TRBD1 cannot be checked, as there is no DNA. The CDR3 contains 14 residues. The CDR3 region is CASSLYRGEQPQHF.

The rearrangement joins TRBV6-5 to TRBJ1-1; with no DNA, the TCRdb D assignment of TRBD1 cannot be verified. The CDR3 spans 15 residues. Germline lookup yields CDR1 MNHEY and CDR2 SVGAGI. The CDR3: CASSYGYPGGTEAFF.